This T cell receptor beta chain derives from a study of molecular identifiers for immune sequencing clone quantification (dated 2018 in TCRdb). A note on the overall study: For a replicate experiment, RNA from roughly 20,000 or 100,000 naive CD8 T cells was divided into five aliquots, and four of the five aliquots were sequenced. This methods study benchmarked molecular-identifier clustering-based TCR repertoire sequencing (MIDCIRS) and TCR RNA copy counting, using CD8 T cells to do so. Study-wide conclusions, independent of this receptor: The naive libraries included spiked-in Jurkat TCR RNA (about 11 copies' worth), and this RNA is not part of the donor repertoire. Modeling estimated about three recovered TCR RNA copies per cell, compared with about 10 by digital PCR, which implies 30% to 35% capture efficiency. Highly expanded clone sizes could be underestimated if identical TCR molecules share a barcode. Even against a background of one million naive CD8 T cells, spiked-in Jurkat TCR RNA amounting to a single cell's worth was reported to be detectable. In CMV-specific effector cells, clones with more than 20 RNA copies contained over 98% of molecules, whereas in naive cells such clones contained under 1% of molecules. When barcode sub-clustering was left out, chimeric consensus sequences inflated TCR diversity, with chimeras reaching as high as 47%.

Library generation was performed with PCR. Reads for this sample came from a NextSeq 500. Preparation of bulk TCR libraries followed a previously described approach, with the TCR primers listed in Table S5. The Qiagen AllPrep DNA/RNA kit was used to purify total RNA. Reads from multiple sequencing runs of the same library were pooled before analysis. The original pipeline was this. Reads were retained only if the reads had an exact TCR constant sequence, and the retained reads were trimmed to 150 nt and grouped according to their 12-nt molecular barcodes. Reads in each barcode group were sub-clustered using a 15% Levenshtein threshold, and a quality-weighted consensus sequence was built for each RNA molecule. Non-functional sequences were filtered out, along with any lower-count sequence sitting one edit away from another sequence. Barcode sub-clusters with fewer than 20% of the maximum read count were removed, based on fitting two negative binomial distributions. TCRdb reworked the public reads: Q25 trimming with fastp, MiXCR clone assembly, productive beta chains retained. Each entry is one CDR3 protein sequence, shown with its most common DNA and genes. The V and J calls and clone size come from TCRdb's table, not from the authors' own analysis. Counted in this sample were 45,000 to 60,000 distinct CDR3 sequences; about a third of them appeared once. 3.8% of the sample lies in the top ten.

Libraries of naive CD8 T cells were built from about 20,000 to 1,000,000 sorted cells, with 10%, 30% or 50% of the purified RNA used. Naive CD8 T cells were FACS-sorted as CD8+CD4-CCR7+CD45RA+ on a BD FACSAria II into RLT Plus buffer. To test detection sensitivity, Jurkat RNA equivalent to over 8 TCR copies was spiked into samples of roughly 18,000-1,000,000 naive CD8 T cells. CD8 T cells were enriched with RosetteSep CD8+ T Cell Enrichment Cocktail and Ficoll-Paque, followed by ACK red cell lysis. The germline V gene encodes CDR1 MDHEN and CDR2 SYDVKM. V is pruned by 2 bases and J by 5 bases, leaving 9 bases of the junction without a gene match. The CDR3, cysteine through phenylalanine, is 16 amino acids long. Here the CDR3 DNA is all that survives: 48 bases in frame from base 1. This clonotype was detected only a few times. Its antigen is currently not known. Per-base quality was not reported, and no clone a single base away is much larger than it.

The sample consisted of naive CD8+ T cells from blood, with Jurkat cell RNA spiked in. According to the study, the label for this sample's cell subset or site signals: FACS-sorted CD8+CD4-CCR7+CD45RA+ naive T cells. The sequence derives from a human donor in good health. Some libraries in this study had Jurkat cell RNA spiked in. The sequence joins TRBV28 to TRBJ1-5; a stretch of 7 junction bases matches TRBD1. The DNA reads TGTGCCAGCAGTTTACCCTCAGGACAGGAGGATCAGCCCCAGCATTTT. It codes for CASSLPSGQEDQPQHF. This CDR3, with the reference TRBV28 and TRBJ1-5 proteins standing in past its ends, gives the full variable domain DVKVTQSSRYLVKRTGEKVFLECVQDMDHENMFWYRQDPGLGLRLIYFSYDVKMKEKGDIPEGYSVSREKKERFSLILESASTNQTSMYLCASSLPSGQEDQPQHFGDGTRLSIL.